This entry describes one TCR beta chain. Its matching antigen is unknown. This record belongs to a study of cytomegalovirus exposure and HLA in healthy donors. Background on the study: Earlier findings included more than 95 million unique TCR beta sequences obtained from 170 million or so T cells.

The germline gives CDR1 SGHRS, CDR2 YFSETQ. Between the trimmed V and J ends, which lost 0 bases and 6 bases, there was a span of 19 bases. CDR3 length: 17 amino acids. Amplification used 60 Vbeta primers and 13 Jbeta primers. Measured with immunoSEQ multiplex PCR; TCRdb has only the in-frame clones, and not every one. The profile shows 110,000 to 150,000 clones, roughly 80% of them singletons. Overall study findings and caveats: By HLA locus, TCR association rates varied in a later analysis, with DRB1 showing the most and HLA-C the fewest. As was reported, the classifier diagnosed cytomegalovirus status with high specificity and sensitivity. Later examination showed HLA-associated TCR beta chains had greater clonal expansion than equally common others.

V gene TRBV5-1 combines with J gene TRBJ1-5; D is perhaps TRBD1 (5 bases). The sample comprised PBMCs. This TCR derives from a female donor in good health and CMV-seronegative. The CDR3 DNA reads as TGCGCCAGCAGCTTGGGGCAGGGAAGCGCTGGGGTTCAGCCCCAGCATTTT. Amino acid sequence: CASSLGQGSAGVQPQHF.